One and the same sample provided the 20 T cell receptor beta chains below, sequenced in a study of blood T cell repertoires in COVID-19 (dated by TCRdb to about 2020). Libraries were constructed by the immunoSEQ multiplex PCR assay. The table comes from immuneACCESS by way of TCRdb, which keeps in-frame sequences with V and J called. Part of the clones is missing from these tables; in studies checked, under half for an unresolved V gene and the rest for unknown reasons. This sample has about 120,000 clones in its table, and about 83% of those were observed once. 2% to 2.5% of the sample lies in the top ten. The sample consisted of peripheral blood. The source is a woman in her forties or fifties with acute or convalescent COVID-19.

This chain links TRBV6-6 with TRBJ1-5; the match to TRBD1 covers 9 bases. The ends lost 9 bases at V and 0 bases at J; junction bases unmatched: 9. The CDR3 sequence is 16 residues long. CDR1 and CDR2 (germline): MNHNY, SVGAGI (reference sequence). This CDR3 is CASSVGTGYSNQPQHF. In DNA form, the CDR3 reads TGTGCCAGTAGCGTTGGGACAGGGTATAGCAATCAGCCCCAGCATTTT.

The rearrangement links TRBV7-9 to TRBJ2-7; TRBD2 agrees at 10 bases. CDR3 length: 17 amino acids. V lost 1 base, J lost 0 bases, and 6 bases stayed unmatched. CDR1 and CDR2 from the germline V gene are SEHNR and FQNEAQ (reference sequence). CDR3 DNA sequence: TGTGCCAGCAGCTTAGTATCTAGCGGGAGTTACTCCTACGAGCAGTACTTC. Translated, it gives CASSLVSSGSYSYEQYF.

This chain connects TRBV24-1 to TRBJ2-5; 8 nucleotides match TRBD1. Trimming at V came to 4 bases and at J to 3 bases, leaving 9 bases not matched to a gene. CDR1 and CDR2 from the germline V gene are KGHDR and SFDVKD. The CDR3 spans 16 residues. CDR3 sequence: CATSDLPAGGEETQYF. The CDR3 DNA is TGTGCCACCAGTGACCTCCCAGCAGGGGGCGAAGAGACCCAGTACTTC.

The chain has TRBV18 and TRBJ2-1; perhaps TRBD2 as D (6 bases). The V gene's germline CDR1 is KGHSH and CDR2 LQKENI. With 5 bases removed from V and 6 bases from J, the gap between germline ends came to 20 bases. The CDR3 length is 16 residues. The CDR3 loop is CASSRSASDQGNEQFF. Here the CDR3 DNA reads TGTGCCAGCTCAAGATCTGCTAGCGATCAGGGCAATGAGCAGTTCTTC.

The V gene is TRBV5-1, the J gene TRBJ2-7; TRBD1 is a possible D gene (6 bases). The V and J ends lost 5 bases and 0 bases respectively, with 6 bases between them. The CDR3 has 12 residues. The V gene's germline CDR1 is SGHRS and CDR2 YFSETQ. The CDR3 coding sequence is TGCGCCAGCAGACAGGGCTCCTACGAGCAGTACTTC. Its translation: CASRQGSYEQYF.

This chain joins TRBV11-3 and TRBJ1-2; D is undetermined. This CDR3 is built from 12 residues. V lost 5 bases to trimming and J lost 4 bases, with 8 bases between them. CDR1 SGHNT and CDR2 YENEEA come from the germline V gene. CDR3: CASSQSLYGYTF. The DNA of the CDR3 is TGTGCCAGCAGCCAAAGCCTCTATGGCTACACCTTC.

This chain links TRBV27 with TRBJ2-7; the match to TRBD1 covers 11 bases. Germline V gene sequence: CDR1 MNHEY, CDR2 SMNVEV (reference sequence). The CDR3 is 15 residues long. Germline trimming cut 3 bases from V and 3 bases from J; bases unmatched to any gene: 4. CDR3 bases: TGTGCCAGCAGTTTTGCCGGGACAGGGGGCTACGAGCAGTACTTC. It encodes CASSFAGTGGYEQYF.

The rearrangement joins TRBV29-1 to TRBJ2-1, with TRBD2 identical over 12 bases. Germline V gives CDR1 SQVTM, CDR2 ANQGSEA. J was trimmed by 7 bases and V by 6 bases; bases with no gene match: 4. The CDR3 has 13 amino acids. The DNA for the CDR3 is TGCAGCGTCACCGGGACTAGCGGGAATGAGCAGTTCTTC. Amino acids: CSVTGTSGNEQFF.

CDR3 in DNA: TGTGCCAGCAGCCGTAATAACCCCGGAGGCTATGGCTACACCTTC. It codes for CASSRNNPGGYGYTF. The chain links TRBV3-1 (or the pseudogene TRBV3-2) to TRBJ1-2; D not certain. This CDR3 comprises 15 residues. CDR1 LGHDT and CDR2 YNNKEL come from the germline V gene (reference sequence). Between the trimmed V and J ends, which lost 4 bases and 4 bases, there was a span of 16 bases.

The genes are TRBV19 and TRBJ2-1; 11 nucleotides line up with TRBD1. This CDR3 is built from 16 residues. After removal of 7 bases from V and 6 bases from J, the junction contained 11 bases not matched to a gene. The germline gives CDR1 LNHDA, CDR2 SQIVND (reference sequence). CDR3 nucleotide sequence: TGTGCCAGTACCACGACGGACAGGGGGCGGTTCAATGAGCAGTTCTTC. It codes for CASTTTDRGRFNEQFF.

V and J are TRBV7-2 and TRBJ2-3; D remains ambiguous. The CDR3 is 14 residues long. Trimming removed 5 bases at V and 1 base at J, with 10 bases between. The germline CDR1 and CDR2 sequences are SGHTA and FQGNSA. The CDR3 spells CASSPRQGTDTQYF. In DNA form, the CDR3 reads TGTGCCAGCAGCCCACGCCAGGGCACAGATACGCAGTATTTT.

V gene TRBV30 combines with J gene TRBJ2-3, with 7 nucleotides matching TRBD1. The germline gives CDR1 GTSNPN, CDR2 SVGIG (reference sequence). V was pared by 5 bases and J by 1 base, with 6 bases of the junction left unmatched. CDR3 length: 14 residues. The CDR3 reads CAWLRQGGTDTQYF. The CDR3 nucleotides read TGTGCCTGGCTGAGACAGGGTGGCACAGATACGCAGTATTTT.

The chain combines TRBV5-1 with TRBJ2-5, with 9 bases identical to TRBD1. The trim removed 5 bases at V and 5 bases at J, leaving 7 bases unmatched. This CDR3 spans 14 amino acids. Germline lookup yields CDR1 SGHRS and CDR2 YFSETQ. The CDR3 DNA reads as TGCGCCAGCAGTTTAGGGACAGGGTATGAGACCCAGTACTTC. This codes for CASSLGTGYETQYF.

The chain carries TRBV25-1 and TRBJ2-3; 12 nucleotides line up with TRBD2. The CDR3 is 15 amino acids. Looked up from germline, CDR1 is MGHDK and CDR2 is SYGVNS. V was pared by 4 bases and J by 4 bases, with 3 bases of the junction left unmatched. CDR3 protein: CASSASGRVPDTQYF. In DNA form, the CDR3 reads TGTGCCAGCAGTGCTAGCGGGAGGGTCCCAGATACGCAGTATTTT.

This clone came up once. The chain has TRBV24-1 and TRBJ2-1, with 13 positions matching TRBD2. The CDR3 runs 16 residues. Germline V gives CDR1 KGHDR, CDR2 SFDVKD. Germline trimming cut 4 bases from V and 6 bases from J; bases unmatched to any gene: 5. This CDR3 is CATSDTSGRGGNEQFF. DNA of the CDR3: TGTGCCACCAGTGACACTAGCGGGAGGGGAGGCAATGAGCAGTTCTTC.

V and J are TRBV2 and TRBJ2-3, with D perhaps TRBD1 (7 bases). The CDR3 length is 15 residues. V was pared by 7 bases and J by 2 bases, with 16 bases between. Germline V lookup: CDR1 SNHLY, CDR2 FYNNEI. The CDR3, as DNA: TGTGCCAGCAACCCAGGGGGGTGGAACACAGATACGCAGTATTTT. Protein: CASNPGGWNTDTQYF.

This clone was recorded once. V usage is TRBV5-5 and J usage is TRBJ2-3; D remains unclear. The CDR3 contains 15 residues. V was trimmed by 0 bases and J by 0 bases, leaving 8 bases between them. Germline CDR1 SGHKS, CDR2 YYEKEE (reference sequence). Written as DNA, the CDR3 is TGTGCCAGCAGCTTGGGAGGCAGAAGCACAGATACGCAGTATTTT. As protein: CASSLGGRSTDTQYF.

In this sample, this clone turned up once. The V gene is TRBV18, the J gene TRBJ1-6; D gene ambiguous. CDR1 and CDR2 from the germline V gene are KGHSH and LQKENI. Trimming stripped 3 bases from V and 8 bases from J, with 11 bases between. This CDR3 spans 14 amino acids. The CDR3 here is CASSPEYSHSPLHF. The CDR3 DNA is TGTGCCAGCTCACCCGAGTACAGCCATTCACCCCTCCACTTT.

J is TRBJ1-3 and V is TRBV4-3, with D maybe TRBD1 (6 bases). With 6 bases removed from V and 3 bases from J, the gap between germline ends came to 9 bases. Germline V gives CDR1 LGHNA, CDR2 YSLEER. The CDR3 consists of 13 residues. The CDR3 DNA reads as TGCGCCAGCAGAGGGGGTATTGGAAACACCATATATTTT. Translating it yields CASRGGIGNTIYF.

Only one count was recorded for this clone. The chain combines TRBV19 with TRBJ2-5; D is uncertain. The CDR3 consists of 14 residues. V was clipped by 3 bases and J by 1 base, with 9 bases between them. CDR1 and CDR2 (germline): LNHDA, SQIVND (reference sequence). The CDR3 loop reads CASSMAGFQETQYF. The CDR3 region has the DNA TGTGCCAGTAGTATGGCAGGATTCCAAGAGACCCAGTACTTC.